This T cell receptor (beta chain) came from a study of T cell changes during pregnancy in multiple sclerosis. The germline V gene encodes CDR1 GTSNPN and CDR2 SVGIG (reference sequence). The germline V and J ends were trimmed by 1 base and 2 bases, with 12 bases remaining between them. The CDR3 spans 14 residues. Clones were read by immunoSEQ multiplex PCR, and TCRdb kept only the in-frame ones, dropping some. The sample has over 45,000 clones; nearly 95% are singletons. This material consisted of peripheral blood, taken in the third trimester of pregnancy. This clonotype originated in a female donor with multiple sclerosis, enrolled in a pregnancy study. The rearrangement links TRBV30 to TRBJ2-7; no clear D. The CDR3 loop is CAWSEATIPYEQYF. The CDR3 coding sequence is TGTGCCTGGAGTGAAGCGACCATCCCCTACGAGCAGTACTTC.